A selection of T cell receptor beta chains follows, all from one sample in a study of blood T cell repertoires in COVID-19. Produced via immunoSEQ multiplex PCR; TCRdb's table is partial and in-frame only. The sample has around 93,000 clones; more than 75% are singletons. The sequencing input was peripheral blood. These receptor sequences come from a human donor in a cohort sampled during active COVID-19. Each CDR3 is given with its conserved first and last residue. The order of the fields is V gene, J gene, CDR3 protein.

TRBV9	TRBJ2-7	CASSLGGGPTYEQYF
TRBV4-1	TRBJ2-5	CASSRSGFQETQYF
TRBV19	TRBJ2-3	CASSIALTSGRAGSTDTQYF
TRBV3-1/TRBV3-2	TRBJ1-1	CASSLQGGAGVRNTEAFF
TRBV15	TRBJ1-2	CATSDRGRGVGYGYTF
TRBV18	TRBJ2-1	CASSPRTGFGNEQFF
TRBV7-9	TRBJ2-1	CASSLAGGPYNEQFF
TRBV7-8	TRBJ2-7	CASSLGQTAGSYEQYF
TRBV5-4	TRBJ2-7	CASSLGQGFSYEQYF
TRBV5-4	TRBJ1-6	CASSPSRQYNSPLHF
TRBV7-2	TRBJ2-5	CASSLTYREGETQYF
TRBV2	TRBJ2-1	CASSEAGVYNEQFF
TRBV6-4	TRBJ2-1	CASSDGAGYEQFF
TRBV5-4	TRBJ1-2	CASSLVQGSSGYTF
TRBV30	TRBJ1-5	CAWRDRGQGNQPQHF
TRBV5-1	TRBJ2-2	CASAGLAGGGELFF
TRBV5-1	TRBJ2-2	CASRTSGTNTGELFF
TRBV5-1	TRBJ2-5	CASSLVASGTQETQYF
TRBV5-1	TRBJ1-1	CASSSTGGTEAFF
TRBV13	TRBJ2-7	CASSLVSGGDLTYEQYF
TRBV10-3	TRBJ2-2	CAISSGQNTGELFF
TRBV20-1	TRBJ2-1	CSAAREYEQFF
TRBV10-3	TRBJ1-4	CAISESVGQATNEKLFF
TRBV27	TRBJ2-3	CASSKRGLTDTQYF
TRBV4-1	TRBJ1-2	CASSPGSNYGYTF
TRBV28	TRBJ1-2	CASSSSPGQGNYGYTF
TRBV5-4	TRBJ2-7	CASSSGQGGLGGSEQYF